What follows are 21 T cell receptor beta chains derived from one specimen sequenced in a study of breast tumors, draining lymph nodes, adjacent tissues. TCRdb redid the calling of the multiplex PCR reads with MiXCR, one entry per CDR3 protein. The sample carries about 21,000 distinct CDR3 sequences, approximately 53% recorded once. The sample taken for sequencing was breast tumor tissue. The receptor set was obtained from a female donor with breast cancer. Some clones in this sample may be carry-over from other donors' samples.

This clonotype qualifies as medium-sized (0.01 to 0.1%). The gene calls are TRBV4-2 and TRBJ2-3, with 14 nucleotides matching TRBD2. J lost 4 bases, V lost 1 base, and 1 base had no gene match. Germline CDR1 is LGHNA and CDR2 is YNFKEQ. The length of the CDR3 is 16 residues. The CDR3 DNA is TGTGCCAGCAGCCAAGGACTAGCGGGAGGGCCAGATACGCAGTATTTT. Protein sequence: CASSQGLAGGPDTQYF.

This clonotype has at least ten counts. V gene TRBV7-8 combines with J gene TRBJ1-2; 7 nucleotides agree with TRBD1. Germline values: CDR1 SGHVS, CDR2 FQNEAQ. V was pared by 5 bases and J by 6 bases, with 9 bases of the junction left unmatched. This CDR3 region has 14 residues. The DNA of the CDR3 is TGTGCCAGCAGCACCGGGACAGCGACTCATGGCTACACCTTC. This sequence encodes CASSTGTATHGYTF.

Worth noting for this clonotype: One junction end disagrees with the germline gene, perhaps due to a read error. This chain joins TRBV12-3 or TRBV12-4 and TRBJ2-7; D remains ambiguous. This CDR3 has 18 residues. The CDR3 bases are TGCGCCAGCAGCCAAGATTCCAATGAAATTGTGGGCGCCTACGAGCAGTACTTC. Residues: CASSQDSNEIVGAYEQYF.

The chain couples TRBV25-1 to TRBJ1-3; D remains unclear. CDR1 MGHDK and CDR2 SYGVNS come from the germline V gene. V lost 4 bases and J lost 1, with 5 bases in between. The CDR3 sequence is 13 residues long. CDR3 bases: TGTGCCAGCAGTGTAGGTTCTGGAAACACCATATATTTT. Protein product: CASSVGSGNTIYF.

This clonotype was observed at least ten times. This chain joins TRBV6-2 or TRBV6-3 and TRBJ1-3; D may be TRBD1 (5 bases). The CDR3 runs to 12 residues. V lost 8 bases and J 0 bases, leaving 5 bases between the germline ends. Germline CDR1 reads MNHEY; CDR2 reads SVGEGT. The CDR3 spells CASGGSGNTIYF. For the CDR3, the DNA is TGTGCCAGCGGGGGCTCTGGAAACACCATATATTTT.

There are many counts of this clonotype. For the CDR3, the DNA is TGTGCCAGCAGTTTTCAGGGCGGATTCGGCGCAGATACGCAGTATTTT. Encoded protein: CASSFQGGFGADTQYF. V gene TRBV12-3 or TRBV12-4 combines with J gene TRBJ2-3; possible D gene TRBD1, 5 bases. The CDR3 loop spans 16 amino acids. With 3 bases removed from V and 4 bases from J, the gap between germline ends came to 17 bases.

Ten or more counts support this clonotype. The chain carries TRBV25-1 and TRBJ2-4, with D perhaps matching TRBD1 or TRBD2 (6 bases each). CDR1 is MGHDK, CDR2 SYGVNS, per germline. The CDR3 runs to 14 residues. Trimming shortened V by 6 bases and J by 4 bases, and 13 bases separated the two germline ends. Written as DNA, the CDR3 is TGTGCCAGCAGCGCAGGAGGGGGGAAAAACATTCAGTACTTC. This codes for CASSAGGGKNIQYF.

The chain employs TRBV6-1 and TRBJ2-1; possibly TRBD1 or TRBD2 for D (7 bases each). From germline, CDR1 is MNHNS and CDR2 SASEGT. The V gene lost 4 bases and the J gene lost 10 bases, with 29 bases spanning the gap. The CDR3 sequence is 18 residues long. CDR3 region: CASSGEGAAGVSLNEQFF. CDR3 sequence (DNA): TGTGCCAGCAGTGGGGAGGGGGCTGCGGGAGTGTCCCTCAACGAGCAGTTCTTC.

This clonotype was recorded once. Its ends do not fully match the called genes, so a read error is possible. The rearrangement joins TRBV9 to TRBJ2-1, with 8 bases lining up with TRBD2. This CDR3 is built from 17 residues. Germline V CDR1 and CDR2: SGDLS, YYNGEE. As DNA, the CDR3 is TGTACCAGCAGCGTAGCGGTTAGCGGGAACTCCTACAATGAGCAGTTCTTC. It yields the protein CTSSVAVSGNSYNEQFF.

The CDR3 loop is CSARGTSGLTGYNEQFF. CDR3 coding DNA: TGCAGTGCTAGAGGGACTAGCGGGCTCACTGGCTACAATGAGCAGTTCTTC. V gene TRBV20-1 combines with J gene TRBJ2-1; TRBD2 matches at 11 bases. The CDR3 is made up of 17 amino acids. Germline loops: CDR1 DFQATT, CDR2 SNEGSKA (reference sequence). V dropped 1 base and J dropped 3; count of bases not matched to a gene: 8.

This clonotype was seen at least ten times. This may be a read error: a much more frequent sequence differs by one nucleotide. The J gene is TRBJ1-2, the V gene TRBV12-3 or TRBV12-4; D is undetermined. V lost 3 bases, J lost 8 bases, and 13 bases lay in between. The CDR3 extends over 13 amino acids. CDR3 in amino acids: CASSFGYYGGYTF. As DNA, the CDR3 is TGTGCCAGCAGTTTCGGGTACTACGGGGGCTACACCTTC.

Ten or more counts support this clonotype. This chain links TRBV6-5 with TRBJ1-6, with 7 bases lining up with TRBD1. CDR1 and CDR2 (germline): MNHEY, SVGAGI. The CDR3 contains 16 residues. After removal of 4 bases from V and 5 bases from J, the junction contained 8 bases not matched to a gene. In DNA, the CDR3 is TGTGCCAGCAGTTGGAACGTGGGACAGAATAATTCACCCCTCCACTTT. Translation gives CASSWNVGQNNSPLHF.

This clonotype was counted ten times or more. This sequence joins TRBV5-1 and TRBJ2-1; 9 nucleotides align to TRBD1. Germline CDR1 reads SGHRS; CDR2 reads YFSETQ. This CDR3 comprises 15 residues. Trimming cost V 0 bases and J 9 bases; bases outside gene matches: 7. The CDR3 DNA reads TGCGCCAGCAGCTTGGGACAGGGGGGAGTCAGTGAGCAGTTCTTC. This codes for CASSLGQGGVSEQFF.

CDR3 in amino acids: CAISVGARNNYEQYF. The CDR3 bases are TGTGCCATCAGTGTAGGGGCTAGGAACAACTACGAGCAGTACTTC. The V call is TRBV10-3, the J call TRBJ2-7; the D gene is possibly TRBD1 (5 bases). The V gene lost 4 bases and the J gene lost 3 bases, with 16 bases spanning the gap. This CDR3 region has 15 residues. Germline CDR1 is ENHRY and CDR2 is SYGVKD.

This clonotype appeared many times. The chain couples TRBV3-1 to TRBJ2-3; TRBD2 might be the D (6 bases). Germline CDR1 reads LGHDT; CDR2 reads YNNKEL (reference sequence). This CDR3 is 17 amino acids long. V was shortened by 7 bases and J by 3 bases, with 23 bases between the two germline ends. In DNA, the CDR3 is TGTGCCAGCACTAGGTCCCTATGGGGGAGGAAAACAGATACGCAGTATTTT. This gives the protein CASTRSLWGRKTDTQYF.

This clonotype was picked up many times. A much bigger clone sits one base away, suggesting this may be a read error. The rearrangement links TRBV6-1 to TRBJ2-1; 7 bases agree with TRBD2. Germline CDR1 MNHNS, CDR2 SASEGT. CDR3 size: 15 residues. The V segment lost 5 bases and the J segment 9 bases; nucleotides outside the gene matches: 13. CDR3 amino acids: CASSQKSSGVTEQFF. CDR3 nucleotide sequence: TGTGCCAGCAGTCAAAAGTCTAGCGGAGTTACTGAGCAGTTCTTC.

This clonotype was counted only a few times. This chain joins TRBV7-8 and TRBJ2-7; 12 bases match TRBD2. Germline trimming cut 5 bases from V and 4 bases from J; bases unmatched to any gene: 9. The CDR3 is 16 amino acids. Germline V CDR1 and CDR2: SGHVS, FQNEAQ. For the CDR3, the DNA is TGTGCCAGCAGCAATCTAATGACTAGCGGGAGTTACGAGCAGTACTTC. Protein: CASSNLMTSGSYEQYF.

In this sample, this clonotype turned up once. The rearrangement joins TRBV20-1 to TRBJ2-7, with 11 nucleotides matching TRBD2. The germline gives CDR1 DFQATT, CDR2 SNEGSKA (reference sequence). Trimming cost V 4 bases and J 4 bases; bases outside gene matches: 6. The CDR3 is made up of 14 amino acids. The CDR3 loop reads CSANSLAGAYEQYF. CDR3 nucleotides: TGCAGTGCTAACTCACTAGCGGGAGCATACGAGCAGTACTTC.

In its sample, this clonotype was seen many times. V is TRBV5-8 and J is TRBJ2-2; D is undetermined. Germline V gives CDR1 SGHTS, CDR2 YDEGEE. V was clipped by 3 bases and J by 0 bases, with 12 bases between them. The length of the CDR3 is 16 residues. DNA for the CDR3: TGTGCCAGCAGCTCGACCCAGGATGCGAACACCGGGGAGCTGTTTTTT. This codes for CASSSTQDANTGELFF.

The genes are TRBV5-6 and TRBJ2-5, with 13 bases that match TRBD2. With V trimmed by 5 bases and J by 4 bases, 5 bases remained unmatched. This CDR3 contains 15 residues. CDR1 and CDR2 from the germline V gene are SGHDT and YYEEEE. The CDR3 loop is CASSPGTSGTETQYF. The CDR3 DNA reads TGTGCCAGCAGTCCCGGGACTAGCGGGACAGAGACCCAGTACTTC.

Ten or more counts support this clonotype. Sequence at one end of the junction differs from germline and may be a read error. The chain recombines TRBV6-6 with TRBJ2-7; D might be TRBD1 (7 bases). The length of the CDR3 is 12 residues. Per germline, CDR1 MNHNY and CDR2 SVGAGI (reference sequence). The CDR3 coding sequence is TGTGCCAGCAGTTACTCAGGGGGGACAGAGAACTTC. It is translated as CASSYSGGTENF.